The source of this TCR beta chain is a study of identical twins (TCRdb year 2016). As for the study more broadly: The study deep-sequenced TCR alpha and beta repertoires from monozygotic twins, unrelated adults of various ages and cord blood to test whether fetal clonotypes persist. To rule out contamination, replicate twin experiments were performed at different times with different library preparation protocols.

This clonotype has ten or more counts. Its antigen remains undetermined. No base quality values were provided; no much bigger clone lies one nucleotide off. What the authors observed across the whole study: Zero-insertion analyses could be partly confounded by invariant T cells such as MAIT and iNKT, though diverse VJ usage argued against such confounding for most clonotypes. Because the same donors could not be followed over many years, the conclusions depended on cross-sectional statistical analysis. Fewer insertions were carried by abundant cord blood beta clonotypes, a similar but weaker trend appeared in young adult naive repertoires, and no such trend appeared in memory repertoires. The excess sharing between twins in beta out-of-frame sequences was weaker because fewer shared sequences reduced the signal-to-noise ratio. Compared with coincidental sharing between unrelated individuals, out-of-frame TCR alpha sequences shared between twins showed an excess of sequences with low generation probability. In monozygotic twins, recombination models systematically underestimated out-of-frame TCR alpha sharing, but the models matched the sharing seen between unrelated individuals.

At the junction V is shortened by 3 bases and J by 2 bases; bases outside the gene matches: 4. The CDR1 and CDR2 encoded by the germline V gene (reference sequence) are LNHNV and YYDKDF. From cysteine to phenylalanine, the CDR3 is 15 amino acids long. Of all the DNA, just the CDR3 is kept, 45 bases in frame from base 1. The receptor library was made with 5' RACE. The data were produced on an Illumina HiSeq 2000. Template switching introduced a universal primer binding site; the final cDNA contained a unique molecular identifier, enabling accurate counting of TCR cDNA molecules. Specific primers in the conserved constant-segment region were used to synthesize first-strand cDNA for the TCR alpha and beta chains. To control for contamination, each cDNA library was double barcoded with a SMART-Mk sample barcode plus Illumina barcodes. Two successive PCR steps introduced TruSeq adapter sequences along with Illumina sample barcodes. The Illumina HiSeq platform was used with custom primers to sequence TCR alpha and beta cDNA libraries. As for the original processing: Raw reads were processed with MiGEC to extract unique molecular identifiers, and MiXCR was used to determine CDR3 positions. For each individual, recombination models were inferred using an EM algorithm with the repgenHMM and IGoR tools. Shared clonotype analysis was performed with the tcR package in R, normalizing sharing by the product of cloneset sizes. To study raw recombination free of thymic and clonal selection effects, out-of-frame nonproductive sequences were analyzed. TCRdb reprocessing: public reads trimmed at Q25 with fastp, clones called with MiXCR, in-frame beta chains kept. Rows are unified per CDR3 protein, each entry keeping the most common DNA and genes. Here the V and J calls rest on TCRdb's processing, not on the authors' analysis. In all, the sample holds 130,000 to 150,000 distinct CDR3 sequences, and around 3.5% of those were seen once. Jointly, the top ten make up around 8% of the sample.

Every donor in the study was a healthy Caucasian. Miltenyi CD45RO+ enrichment and human naive T-cell isolation kits were used to isolate memory (CD45RO+) and naive T cells from PBMC. This sequence was found in a young man in good health. The chain is encoded by TRBV15 joined to TRBJ2-7; 10 central nucleotides agree with TRBD2. Input material: memory T cells sorted from blood. In the paper's terms, the cell subset or site label means: CD45RO+ enriched T cells. In nucleotide form, the sequence is TGTGCCACCAGCAGTACCCTAGCGGGAGCCTACGAGCAGTACTTC. Its amino acids are CATSSTLAGAYEQYF.